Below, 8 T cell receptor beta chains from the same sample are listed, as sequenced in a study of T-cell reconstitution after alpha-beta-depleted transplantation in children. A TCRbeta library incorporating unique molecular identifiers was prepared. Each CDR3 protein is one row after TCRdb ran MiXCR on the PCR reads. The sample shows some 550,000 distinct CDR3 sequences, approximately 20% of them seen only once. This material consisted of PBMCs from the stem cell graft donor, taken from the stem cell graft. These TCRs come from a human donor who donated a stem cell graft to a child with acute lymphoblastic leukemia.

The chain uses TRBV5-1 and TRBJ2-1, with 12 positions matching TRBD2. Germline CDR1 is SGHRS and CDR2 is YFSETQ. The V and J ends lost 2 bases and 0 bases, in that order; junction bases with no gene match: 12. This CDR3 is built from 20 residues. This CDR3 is CASSFDPGLAGLYSYNEQFF. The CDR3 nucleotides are TGCGCCAGCAGCTTTGATCCGGGACTAGCGGGTCTTTACTCCTACAATGAGCAGTTCTTC. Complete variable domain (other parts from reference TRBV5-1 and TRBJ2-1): KAGVTQTPRYLIKTRGQQVTLSCSPISGHRSVSWYQQTPGQGLQFLFEYFSETQRNKGNFPGRFSGRQFSNSRSEMNVSTLELGDSALYLCASSFDPGLAGLYSYNEQFFGPGTRLTVL.

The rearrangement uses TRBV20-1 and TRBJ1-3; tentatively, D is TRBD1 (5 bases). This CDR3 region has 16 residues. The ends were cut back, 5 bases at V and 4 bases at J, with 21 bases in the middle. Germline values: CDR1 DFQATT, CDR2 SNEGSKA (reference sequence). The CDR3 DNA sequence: TGCAGTGCTCCCCCACGCGAGGGGCCGCTCGGAAACACCATATATTTT. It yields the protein CSAPPREGPLGNTIYF.

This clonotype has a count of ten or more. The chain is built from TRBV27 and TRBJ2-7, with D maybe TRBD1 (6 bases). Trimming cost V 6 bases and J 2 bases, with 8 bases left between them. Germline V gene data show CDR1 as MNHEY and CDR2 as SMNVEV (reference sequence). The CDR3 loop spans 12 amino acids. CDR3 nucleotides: TGTGCCAGCAGAGAGGGGGCCTACGAGCAGTACTTC. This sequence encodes CASREGAYEQYF.

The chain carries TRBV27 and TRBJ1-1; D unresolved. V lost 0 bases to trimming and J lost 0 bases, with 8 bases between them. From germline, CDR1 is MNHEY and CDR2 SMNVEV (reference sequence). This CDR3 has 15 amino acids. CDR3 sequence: CASSLSVNLNTEAFF. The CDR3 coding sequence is TGTGCCAGCAGTTTATCGGTCAATTTGAACACTGAAGCTTTCTTT.

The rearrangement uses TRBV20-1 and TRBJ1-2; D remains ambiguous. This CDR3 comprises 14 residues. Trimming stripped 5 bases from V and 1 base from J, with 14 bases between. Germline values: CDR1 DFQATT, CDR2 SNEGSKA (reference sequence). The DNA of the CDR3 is TGCAGTGCTGCCGGGATAGACCTTAACTATGGCTACACCTTC. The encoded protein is CSAAGIDLNYGYTF.

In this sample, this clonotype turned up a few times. CDR3 amino acids: CSASETNTGELFF. In nucleotides, the CDR3 is TGCAGTGCTAGCGAGACCAACACCGGGGAGCTGTTTTTT. This chain joins TRBV20-1 and TRBJ2-2; no reliable D call. Germline-derived CDR1 and CDR2 are DFQATT and SNEGSKA (reference sequence). CDR3 size: 13 residues. The ends were cut back, 3 bases at V and 2 bases at J, with 7 bases in the middle.

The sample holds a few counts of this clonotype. The CDR3 here is CASSKLAGERDTQYF. In DNA, the CDR3 is TGTGCCAGCAGTAAACTAGCGGGAGAAAGAGATACGCAGTATTTT. This sequence joins TRBV6-1 and TRBJ2-3; 11 bases map to TRBD2. The V gene end was trimmed by 5 bases and the J gene end by 5 bases; junction bases not matched to a gene: 6. The CDR3 totals 15 residues. CDR1 is MNHNS, CDR2 SASEGT, per germline.

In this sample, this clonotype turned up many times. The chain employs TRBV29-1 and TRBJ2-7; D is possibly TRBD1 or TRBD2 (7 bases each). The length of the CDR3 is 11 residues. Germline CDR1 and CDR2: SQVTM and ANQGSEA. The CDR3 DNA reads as TGCAGTGCGGGGGACAGCTACGAGCAGTACTTC. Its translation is CSAGDSYEQYF.